Only a few counts were recorded for the clone carrying this T cell receptor beta chain. Time point denoted: pre-sensitization, week 0. Treatment meaning: therapeutic diphenylcyclopropenone sensitization with weekly scalp DPC. This CDR3 has 14 amino acids. Trimming at V came to 5 bases and at J to 4 bases, leaving 8 bases not matched to a gene. Germline V CDR1 and CDR2: GTSNPN, SVGIG (reference sequence). The data stem from a study of human T cells and chemical hapten exposure. TCRdb independently ran MiXCR on the RACE reads; one entry per CDR3 protein. Altogether under 200,000 distinct CDR3 sequences are present, around 30% being singletons, with the ten largest covering nearly 3%.

The chain has TRBV30 and TRBJ1-5, with 7 bases matching TRBD1. The receptor's source is a woman aged 25 to 39 with alopecia areata. Some clones in this sample may be carry-over from other donors' samples. The starting material was whole blood, obtained in connection with sensitization to the hapten diphenylcyclopropenone (DPC). The CDR3 region is CAWSAQQGNQPQHF. CDR3 DNA sequence: TGTGCCTGGTCCGCCCAACAGGGGAATCAGCCCCAGCATTTT.